One and the same sample provided the 12 T cell receptor beta chains below, sequenced in a study of beta chain features in type 1 diabetes. General study findings and limits: When Type 1 diabetes patients were examined, their TCRB CDR3s proved moderately but significantly shorter in all four CD4+ subsets.

The antigens of these receptors remain unknown. The authors reverse transcribed all of the isolated RNA, so sequencing captured expressed TCRB transcripts. Repertoires were generated with immunoSEQ multiplex PCR, while TCRdb's copy carries only in-frame clones and drops some. The sample yields under 850,000 clones, 13% seen once. The specimen sequenced was naive CD4+ T cells from blood. The source is a man aged 18 to 30 with type 1 diabetes.

This clone was counted a few times. The gene calls are TRBV4-1 and TRBJ2-1, with unresolved D. From germline, CDR1 is MGHRA and CDR2 YSYEKL. Trimming removed 1 base at V and 4 bases at J, with 11 bases between. The CDR3 extends over 15 amino acids. This CDR3 reads CASSQGRQEYNEQFF. The DNA of the CDR3 is TGCGCCAGCAGCCAAGGCCGGCAGGAATACAATGAGCAGTTCTTC.

This clone was seen a handful of times. The chain employs TRBV10-2 and TRBJ1-1; possibly TRBD1 for D (6 bases). Trimming left V 2 bases short and J 6 bases short, with 22 bases between. CDR3 size: 17 residues. Germline lookup yields CDR1 WSHSY and CDR2 SAAADI. CDR3 nucleotides: TGCGCCAGCAGTGAGCCCTACCGTGGCAGGGGATTTGCTGAAGCTTTCTTT. Its translation: CASSEPYRGRGFAEAFF.

V gene TRBV11-2 combines with J gene TRBJ2-6; D gene ambiguous. From germline, CDR1 is SGHAT and CDR2 FQNNGV. Trimming took 9 bases from V and 4 from J, leaving 7 bases between them. The CDR3 contains 12 residues. Here the CDR3 reads CASPKGANVLTF. The CDR3, as DNA: TGTGCCAGTCCAAAGGGGGCCAACGTCCTGACTTTC. The entire variable domain, with the rest obtained from reference TRBV11-2 and TRBJ2-6, is as follows: EAGVAQSPRYKIIEKRQSVAFWCNPISGHATLYWYQQILGQGPKLLIQFQNNGVVDDSQLPKDRFSAERLKGVDSTLKIQPAKLEDSAVYLCASPKGANVLTFGAGSRLTVL.

V is TRBV28 and J is TRBJ1-2; D remains ambiguous. The CDR3 spans 14 residues. Germline V lookup: CDR1 MDHEN, CDR2 SYDVKM. V shed 7 bases and J shed 7 bases, with 19 bases lying between them. CDR3 protein: CASTPSVDPSGYTF. CDR3 coding DNA: TGTGCCAGCACCCCGTCCGTGGATCCGAGTGGCTACACCTTC.

This clone was seen only a few times. The CDR3: CASKERGAVHEQYF. CDR3 DNA: TGTGCCAGCAAGGAAAGGGGGGCCGTCCACGAGCAGTACTTC. The chain employs TRBV7-9 and TRBJ2-7; perhaps D is TRBD1 or TRBD2 (6 bases each). The V gene's germline CDR1 is SEHNR and CDR2 FQNEAQ (reference sequence). Trimming removed 7 bases at V and 5 bases at J, with 18 bases between. The CDR3 is 14 amino acids.

The table lists this clone with a few counts. The chain links TRBV30 to TRBJ1-1; 12 bases line up with TRBD1. The V segment lost 4 bases and the J segment 5 bases; nucleotides outside the gene matches: 11. CDR1 GTSNPN and CDR2 SVGIG come from the germline V gene (reference sequence). The CDR3 spans 16 residues. CDR3 region: CAWKLLGQGAGTEAFF. Here the CDR3 DNA reads TGTGCCTGGAAACTCCTGGGACAGGGGGCGGGGACTGAAGCTTTCTTT.

The CDR3 region is CASSLGLASTDTQYF. CDR3 sequence (DNA): TGTGCCAGCAGCTTAGGACTAGCCAGCACAGATACGCAGTATTTT. J is TRBJ2-3 and V is TRBV7-7, with TRBD2 matching over 7 bases. This CDR3 comprises 15 residues. The J segment lost 0 bases and the V segment lost 1 base, leaving 1 base of the junction unmatched. Per germline, CDR1 SSHAT and CDR2 FNYEAQ (reference sequence). Full variable domain (outside the CDR3, taken from reference TRBV7-7 and TRBJ2-3): GAGVSQSPRYKVTKRGQDVTLRCDPISSHATLYWYQQALGQGPEFLTYFNYEAQPDKSGLPSDRFSAERPEGSISTLTIQRTEQRDSAMYRCASSLGLASTDTQYFGPGTRLTVL.

This clone was detected a few times. The V and J genes are TRBV7-8 and TRBJ2-1; D remains ambiguous. V dropped 3 bases and J dropped 7 bases, with 10 bases sitting between them. The CDR3 extends over 13 amino acids. Per the germline V gene, CDR1 is SGHVS and CDR2 is FQNEAQ. This chain's CDR3 is CASSFPNRNEQFF. Written as DNA, the CDR3 is TGTGCCAGCAGCTTCCCTAACAGAAATGAGCAGTTCTTC.

In its sample, this clone was seen a few times. Its ends do not fully match the called genes, so a read error is possible. The chain links TRBV2 to TRBJ1-1; tentative D call: TRBD1 (5 bases). Per the germline V gene, CDR1 is SNHLY and CDR2 is FYNNEI. There are 12 residues in the CDR3. CDR3 DNA: TGTGCCAGCAGTGAAGCGCCCGGATCGGGGCACTTT. Translation gives CASSEAPGSGHF.

This clone was seen more than once but under ten times. The chain's CDR3 is CASRSGTSYEQYF. The CDR3 DNA follows: TGTGCCAGCAGGTCCGGGACCTCCTACGAGCAGTACTTC. This chain uses TRBV6-6 with TRBJ2-7, with D possibly being TRBD1 or TRBD2 (5 bases each). V was shortened by 6 bases and J by 0 bases, with 9 bases between the two germline ends. From germline, CDR1 is MNHNY and CDR2 SVGAGI (reference sequence). The CDR3 sequence is 13 residues long.

V is TRBV2 and J is TRBJ1-2; 9 bases align to TRBD1. The V and J ends lost 5 bases and 4 bases, in that order; junction bases with no gene match: 5. The CDR3 covers 14 residues. The V gene's germline CDR1 is SNHLY and CDR2 FYNNEI. CDR3 residues: CASSSTGGGYGYTF. DNA for the CDR3: TGTGCCAGCAGTTCGACAGGGGGAGGCTATGGCTACACCTTC.

This clone was counted only a few times. J is TRBJ1-5 and V is TRBV28; D remains unclear. The V gene lost 2 bases and the J gene lost 0 bases, with 11 bases spanning the gap. The germline V gene encodes CDR1 MDHEN and CDR2 SYDVKM. This CDR3 has 16 amino acids. For the CDR3, the DNA is TGTGCCAGCAGTTTAGCGGGCGCCTATAGCAATCAGCCCCAGCATTTT. Translating gives CASSLAGAYSNQPQHF.